This is a list of T cell receptor beta chains from one sample in a study of T cell responses to AZD1222 COVID-19 vaccine. Libraries were prepared by immunoSEQ multiplex PCR; TCRdb keeps only in-frame clonotypes and omits some of them. The data contain some 200,000 clones, roughly 92% of them singletons. This material consisted of peripheral blood, taken 28 days after the second AZD1222 dose. The source is an adult who received the AZD1222 COVID-19 vaccine. Each CDR3 is given with its conserved first and last residue. A D gene is named only where the DNA matches it firmly. Only part of the rows carry a size: once, few, many, or a class if the clone is expanded.

CDR3 DNA | CDR3 protein | V gene | D gene | J gene | clone size
TGTGCCAGCAGCTCAAACCCAGGACAGTCGAGCTCCTATAATTCACCCCTCCACTTT | CASSSNPGQSSSYNSPLHF | TRBV9 | - | TRBJ1-6 | -
TGTGCCAGCAGTGACTCTCTGGTTCCGGGATCACCCCTCCACTTT | CASSDSLVPGSPLHF | TRBV6-4 | - | TRBJ1-6 | -
TGTGCCAGCAGTTACGGGGGGCTAGCCAAAAACATTCAGTACTTC | CASSYGGLAKNIQYF | TRBV6-5 | - | TRBJ2-4 | -
TGTGCCAGTAGCGGGGGGCGAAGCAATCAGCCCCAGCATTTT | CASSGGRSNQPQHF | TRBV19 | - | TRBJ1-5 | -
TGTGCCAGCAGCCGGGACAGCGGGACCGGGGAGCTGTTTTTT | CASSRDSGTGELFF | TRBV7-7 | - | TRBJ2-2 | -
TGTGCCAGTAGTATAGATCTAACAGGGGTCCAAAACTATGGCTACACCTTC | CASSIDLTGVQNYGYTF | TRBV19 | TRBD1 | TRBJ1-2 | -
TGTGCCAGCAGTTTAATGGTTGATCGAGGCTACACCTTC | CASSLMVDRGYTF | TRBV12-3/TRBV12-4 | - | TRBJ1-2 | -
TGCGCCAGCTCTCCGGCGGGGGCGCGAAACTATGGCTACACCTTC | CASSPAGARNYGYTF | TRBV5-1 | - | TRBJ1-2 | -
TGTGCCAGCAGCTCGGGACCTCAAGCCCAGCATTTT | CASSSGPQAQHF | TRBV7-2 | - | TRBJ1-5 | -
TGTGCCAGCACCCTATTTGGGGTTTCGCGGATTTCACCCCTCCACTTT | CASTLFGVSRISPLHF | TRBV28 | - | TRBJ1-6 | -
TGCGCCACCGAACAGGGGTATAGCAATCAGCCCCAGCATTTT | CATEQGYSNQPQHF | TRBV23-1 | TRBD1 | TRBJ1-5 | -
TGCGCCAGCAGCCGCGCCGGGACAGGGTTGAATGAGCAGTTCTTC | CASSRAGTGLNEQFF | TRBV4-1 | TRBD1 | TRBJ2-1 | -
TGCGCCAGCAGCACCACCGGGACGCTGGCCCTTTCGTCCTATGGCTACACCTTC | CASSTTGTLALSSYGYTF | TRBV5-1 | - | TRBJ1-2 | -
TGTGCCAGCAGACGGAATCCCTATAATGAGCAGTTCTTC | CASRRNPYNEQFF | TRBV12-3/TRBV12-4 | - | TRBJ2-1 | -
TGTGCCAGCAGTTTACCGGGACAAGAGACCCAGTACTTC | CASSLPGQETQYF | TRBV12-3/TRBV12-4 | - | TRBJ2-5 | -
TGCAGCGTTGTCTTCACAGATACGCAGTATTTT | CSVVFTDTQYF | TRBV29-1 | - | TRBJ2-3 | once
TGTGCCAGCAGTTACTCAGGGGGCGGTCAGCCCCAGCATTTT | CASSYSGGGQPQHF | TRBV6-5 | TRBD1 | TRBJ1-5 | -
TGTGCCAGCAGCGCCGAAGACCTCCCGACGAACACTGAAGCTTTCTTT | CASSAEDLPTNTEAFF | TRBV9 | - | TRBJ1-1 | -
TGCAGCGTTGATCCCCCGGGAGAGGTTTCACCCCTCCACTTT | CSVDPPGEVSPLHF | TRBV29-1 | - | TRBJ1-6 | -